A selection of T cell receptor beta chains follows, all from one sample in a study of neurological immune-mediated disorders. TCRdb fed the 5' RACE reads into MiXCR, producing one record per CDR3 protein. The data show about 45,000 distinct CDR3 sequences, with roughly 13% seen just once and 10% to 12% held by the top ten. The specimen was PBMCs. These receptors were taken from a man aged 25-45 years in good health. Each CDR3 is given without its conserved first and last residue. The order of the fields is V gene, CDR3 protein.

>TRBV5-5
ASRRDQTKETQY
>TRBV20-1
SARWGLAESGTQY
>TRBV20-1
SGLLAGVYEQY
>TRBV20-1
SARLQGWGGQPQH
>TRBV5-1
ASSPSGLLSSPLH
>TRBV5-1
ASSPGQRGKTQF
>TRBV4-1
ASSQDPQGGQETQY
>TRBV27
ASSPGQGTSETQY
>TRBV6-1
ASSELAGDTDTQY
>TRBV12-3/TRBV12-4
DSRRINQGVGANVLT
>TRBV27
ASSFWGTDTQY
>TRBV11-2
ASSLLPSLTDTQY
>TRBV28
ASSLQGFVYGYT
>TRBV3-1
ASSRSISATDTQY
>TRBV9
ASSVTPTGGIGYT
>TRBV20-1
SARKGGTSGSYPQY
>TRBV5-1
ASSEGQGGRQETQY
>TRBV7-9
ASSLVGDQETQY
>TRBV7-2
ASSLIAGVDTQY
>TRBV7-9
ARSQQGEGNEAF
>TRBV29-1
SVGDQGTEAF
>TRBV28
ASSGFRDDSPLH
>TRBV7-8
ASSLSSSGRFLSVWETQY
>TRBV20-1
SASGATGEVTEAF
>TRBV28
ASSYRAEGNQPQH
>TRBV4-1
ASSSRSGQDQETQY
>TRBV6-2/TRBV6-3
ASKALSSYEQY
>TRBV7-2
ASSLRQITGNTIY
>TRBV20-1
SASSPHPSTGGFWQY
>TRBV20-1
SARDTREGLEGELF
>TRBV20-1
SAPTSGGTNTQY
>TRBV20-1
SSRGQDLSEQY
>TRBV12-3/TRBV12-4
ASSYHPYEQY
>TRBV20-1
SARDRASGANVLT
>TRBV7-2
ASSLETSFGELF
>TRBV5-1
ASSHDRDRDRQY
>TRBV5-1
ASSLEGSSNQPQH
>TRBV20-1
SGAFGAGELF
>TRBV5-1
ASSTKSDGETQY
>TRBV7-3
ASSLNGQELYNEQF
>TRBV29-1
SVRAGGPGTGELF
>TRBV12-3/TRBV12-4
ASSFRDQLTDTQY
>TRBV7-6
ASSLTQGEGYT